This T cell receptor (beta chain) derives from a study of shared clonotypes between healthy human individuals. Method: immunoSEQ multiplex PCR; TCRdb's copy keeps in-frame clones and lacks some. This sample has about a million clones; over 75% occur once, and the top ten carry around 1.5%. CDR1 is MNHEY and CDR2 is SVGAGI in the germline V gene. This CDR3 contains 14 residues. Sample: memory CD4+ T cells sorted from blood. Subset meaning: CD45RA-negative fraction. This sequence joins TRBV6-5 and TRBJ2-5, with D perhaps TRBD2 (5 bases). Matching the DNA end better, TRBJ2-7 makes the J call doubtful. This clonotype was sampled from a young man in good health. As DNA, the CDR3 is TGTGCCAGCAGCCGCTCGAGGGATGTCTACGAGCAGTACTTC. Translation gives CASSRSRDVYEQYF.